The present TCR beta chain was sequenced within a study of blood T cells in healthy people across ages. This clonotype was detected ten times or more. CDR1 SGHTA and CDR2 FQGNSA come from the germline V gene. CDR3 length equals 14 residues. With V trimmed by 4 bases and J by 5 bases, 6 bases remained unmatched. Next came a second PCR, run for about 6 to 11 cycles, which used a sample-barcoded 5' primer along with a J-beta primer mix. In TCRdb, the 5' RACE reads were re-called with MiXCR into one record per CDR3 protein. Of roughly 900,000 distinct CDR3 sequences detected, around 28% appear once; the ten largest clones hold around 15%.

The rearrangement uses TRBV7-2 and TRBJ2-3, with 7 positions matching TRBD2. The sample consisted of blood. The sequence was obtained from a woman older than 75 in good health. DNA for the CDR3: TGTGCCAGCAGCTCCCCGCCGGGGGGAGATACGCAGTATTTT. This encodes CASSSPPGGDTQYF.